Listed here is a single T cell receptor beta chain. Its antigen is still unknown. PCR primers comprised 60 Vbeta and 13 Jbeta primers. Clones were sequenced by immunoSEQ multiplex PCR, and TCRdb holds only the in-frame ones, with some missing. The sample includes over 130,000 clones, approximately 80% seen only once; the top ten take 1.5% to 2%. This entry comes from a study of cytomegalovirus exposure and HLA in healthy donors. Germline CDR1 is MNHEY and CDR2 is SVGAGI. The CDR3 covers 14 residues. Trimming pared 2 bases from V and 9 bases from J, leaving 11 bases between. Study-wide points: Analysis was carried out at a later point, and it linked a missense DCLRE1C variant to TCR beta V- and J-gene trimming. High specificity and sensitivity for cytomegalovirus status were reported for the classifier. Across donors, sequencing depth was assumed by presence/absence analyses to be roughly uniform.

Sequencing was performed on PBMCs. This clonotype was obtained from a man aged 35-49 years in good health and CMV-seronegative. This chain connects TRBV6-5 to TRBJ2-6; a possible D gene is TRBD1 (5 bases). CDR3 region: CASSYTATVNVLTF. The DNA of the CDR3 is TGTGCCAGCAGTTACACGGCGACAGTCAACGTCCTGACTTTC.